This TCR beta chain is from a study of blood T cell repertoires in COVID-19. Generated by immunoSEQ multiplex PCR, the TCRdb table keeps only in-frame clones and is missing some. Of around 60,000 clones in the sample, 72% are singletons; the top ten hold roughly 4.9%. V lost 7 bases and J lost 7; bases outside the gene matches: 6. There are 14 residues in the CDR3. CDR1 and CDR2 from the germline V gene are LNHDA and SQIVND (reference sequence). This chain uses TRBV19 with TRBJ2-2; 10 positions agree with TRBD2. The sample consisted of peripheral blood. This clonotype originated in a woman in her 70s with COVID-19, enrolled during active disease. The CDR3, as DNA: TGTGCCAGTAATCCAGCGGGAGGGCTCGGGGAGCTGTTTTTT. Amino acids: CASNPAGGLGELFF.